Listed below are T cell receptor beta chains from one sample, sequenced in a study of blood T cell repertoires in COVID-19. The table came from immunoSEQ multiplex PCR; TCRdb's copy has only in-frame clones and leaves some out. This sample has under 300,000 clones, with approximately 89% found just once. The specimen was PBMCs or T cells enriched from blood (not recorded which). Receptor source: a woman aged 55-70 years who had recovered from COVID-19. The CDR3 runs from the conserved cysteine through the conserved F or W. A D gene is named only where the DNA matches it firmly. Size is omitted from some rows. Given values are once, few, many or a class for expanded clones.

d_gene | j_gene | v_gene | abundance | CDR3aa | CDR3nt
. | TRBJ2-7 | TRBV7-8 | . | CASSLAAETYEQYF | TGTGCCAGCAGCTTAGCGGCCGAAACCTACGAGCAGTACTTC
TRBD1 | TRBJ1-2 | TRBV28 | . | CASSLGQGNYGYTF | TGTGCCAGCAGTCTTGGACAGGGCAACTATGGCTACACCTTC
TRBD1 | TRBJ1-1 | TRBV4-1 | . | CASSQGLAGGYTEAFF | TGCGCCAGCAGCCAAGGACTCGCAGGGGGGTACACTGAAGCTTTCTTT
. | TRBJ1-6 | TRBV5-4 | . | CASSPRDNSPLHF | TGTGCCAGCAGCCCGAGGGATAATTCACCCCTCCACTTT
. | TRBJ2-2 | TRBV2 | . | CASRELVSTGELFF | TGTGCGAGCCGAGAGTTGGTGAGCACCGGGGAGCTGTTTTTT
. | TRBJ1-4 | TRBV5-4 | once | CASSLSVSEKLFF | TGTGCCAGCAGCTTGTCCGTGAGTGAAAAACTGTTTTTT
. | TRBJ1-1 | TRBV18 | . | CASSPASLNLNTEAFF | TGTGCCAGCTCACCCGCGTCGCTGAACCTGAACACTGAAGCTTTCTTT
. | TRBJ1-6 | TRBV7-9 | . | CASSFQGGAPLHF | TGTGCCAGCAGCTTCCAGGGAGGAGCACCCCTCCACTTT
. | TRBJ2-1 | TRBV5-1 | . | CASRFSWEQFF | TGCGCCAGCAGGTTTAGCTGGGAGCAGTTCTTC
. | TRBJ1-1 | TRBV18 | . | CASSPSRGRVNTEAFF | TGTGCCAGCTCACCAAGCAGGGGACGGGTGAACACTGAAGCTTTCTTT
. | TRBJ1-6 | TRBV7-9 | few | CASSGLEGSPLHF | TGTGCCAGCAGCGGCCTTGAGGGCTCACCCCTCCACTTT
. | TRBJ1-2 | TRBV20-1 | . | CSAANQNGYTF | TGCAGTGCCGCCAACCAGAATGGCTACACCTTC
. | TRBJ2-1 | TRBV9 | . | CASSERESYNEQFF | TGTGCCAGCAGCGAGAGGGAGTCCTACAATGAGCAGTTCTTC
. | TRBJ1-2 | TRBV3-1/TRBV3-2 | . | CASSQSYDSNYGYTF | TGTGCCAGCAGCCAAAGCTACGACAGTAACTATGGCTACACCTTC
TRBD1 | TRBJ2-3 | TRBV5-1 | . | CASSLTGAGDTQYF | TGCGCCAGCAGCCTCACAGGGGCGGGAGATACGCAGTATTTT
. | TRBJ1-1 | TRBV11-2 | . | CASKLNTEAFF | TGTGCCAGCAAACTAAACACTGAAGCTTTCTTT
. | TRBJ2-2 | TRBV9 | . | CASSEALTRNTGELFF | TGTGCCAGCAGCGAGGCCCTGACTAGAAACACCGGGGAGCTGTTTTTT
. | TRBJ1-6 | TRBV12-3/TRBV12-4 | . | CASVKIPNSPLHF | TGTGCCAGCGTCAAAATCCCCAATTCACCCCTCCACTTT
TRBD2 | TRBJ2-1 | TRBV15 | . | CATSRGGSEQFF | TGTGCCACCAGCAGGGGAGGGTCTGAGCAGTTCTTC
. | TRBJ1-3 | TRBV23-1 | once | CASSPLDSKAGNTIYF | TGCGCCAGCAGTCCCCTGGACAGCAAGGCTGGAAACACCATATATTTT
TRBD2 | TRBJ2-7 | TRBV28 | . | CASSLTPGLAQGEQYF | TGTGCCAGCAGTTTAACCCCGGGACTAGCCCAGGGCGAGCAGTACTTC
TRBD2 | TRBJ2-1 | TRBV28 | . | CASSPSGGSSYNEQFF | TGTGCCAGCAGTCCGAGCGGGGGGAGCTCCTACAATGAGCAGTTCTTC
TRBD2 | TRBJ2-3 | TRBV7-3 | once | CASSSRLAGGGNTDTQYF | TGTGCCAGCAGCTCTAGACTAGCGGGGGGCGGGAACACAGATACGCAGTATTTT
. | TRBJ1-2 | TRBV7-8 | . | CASSPPRGHFSYGYTF | TGTGCCAGCAGCCCCCCAAGGGGACACTTCAGCTATGGCTACACCTTC
TRBD2 | TRBJ2-3 | TRBV11-2 | . | CASSFTSGSTDTQYF | TGTGCCAGCAGCTTTACTAGCGGGAGCACAGATACGCAGTATTTT
TRBD1 | TRBJ2-5 | TRBV23-1 | . | CAVVGQGKTQYF | TGCGCCGTAGTAGGACAGGGGAAGACCCAGTACTTC
TRBD1 | TRBJ1-5 | TRBV27 | . | CASSRDRGNQPQHF | TGTGCCAGCAGTAGGGACAGGGGGAATCAGCCCCAGCATTTT
TRBD1 | TRBJ2-7 | TRBV11-2 | once | CASKTDRADYEQYF | TGTGCCAGCAAGACGGACAGGGCGGATTACGAGCAGTACTTC